The clone carrying this TCR beta chain was seen many times. The data originate from a study of T cells after yellow fever vaccination. Study summary: With SMART-Seq v4 Ultra Low Input, the fractions containing low cell numbers were prepared.

TCRdb independently ran MiXCR on the 5' RACE reads; one entry per CDR3 protein. The data hold approximately 300,000 distinct CDR3 sequences, with 8.7% observed a single time. The sequence came from a man aged 18 to 29 who received the YFV17D yellow fever vaccine. This specimen was PBMCs, taken on the day of the first yellow fever vaccination.

The CDR3 here is CASSLTSTGELFF. The CDR3 nucleotides are TGTGCCAGCAGTCTGACTAGCACCGGGGAGCTGTTTTTT. The V gene is TRBV28, the J gene TRBJ2-2, with D maybe TRBD2 (6 bases). CDR1 and CDR2 (germline): MDHEN, SYDVKM. This CDR3 has 13 residues. Trimming stripped 5 bases from V and 4 bases from J, with 8 bases between.